Following are 24 T cell receptor beta chains from one sample sequenced in a study of cytomegalovirus exposure and HLA in healthy donors. PCR primers comprised 60 Vbeta and 13 Jbeta primers. Method: immunoSEQ multiplex PCR; TCRdb's copy keeps in-frame clones and lacks some. The sample comprises 200,000 to 250,000 clones, more than 60% of which are singletons, and about 14% rests with the top ten. The sample taken for sequencing was PBMCs. The receptors were sampled from a man between 40 and 49 years old in good health and CMV-seronegative.

The chain joins TRBV18 to TRBJ1-5; 8 bases map to TRBD1. This CDR3 is 15 amino acids long. Losses at the gene ends were 2 bases for V and 2 bases for J; bases not matched to a gene: 2. Germline CDR1 is KGHSH and CDR2 is LQKENI. CDR3 DNA: TGTGCCAGCTCACCATTGACAGGGGGCAATCAGCCCCAGCATTTT. This translates into CASSPLTGGNQPQHF.

The rearrangement joins TRBV7-2 to TRBJ1-4; tentatively, D is TRBD1 (6 bases). V was clipped by 5 bases and J by 4 bases, with 14 bases between them. The germline V gene encodes CDR1 SGHTA and CDR2 FQGNSA. This CDR3 has 15 residues. CDR3 loop: CASSDQGQLNEKLFF. In nucleotides, the CDR3 is TGTGCCAGCAGCGACCAAGGACAGCTTAATGAAAAACTGTTTTTT.

The chain couples TRBV6-7 to TRBJ1-1, with a possible D match to TRBD1 (5 bases). TRBV6-7 is labeled an ORF, and its function is uncertain. Trimming shortened V by 0 bases and J by 6 bases, and 20 bases separated the two germline ends. The CDR3 is 17 amino acids. The DNA of the CDR3 is TGTGCCAGCAGTTACTCCGGTCTGGGAAAGGGGATCCCTGAAGCTTTCTTT. This gives the protein CASSYSGLGKGIPEAFF.

V gene TRBV10-3 combines with J gene TRBJ2-2, with a tentative D call TRBD1 (5 bases). The CDR3 is made up of 15 amino acids. Germline CDR1 is ENHRY and CDR2 is SYGVKD. V lost 7 bases and J lost 5, with 17 bases in between. CDR3 coding DNA: TGTGCCATCAAACGCGGTACAGGACAAACCGGGGAGCTGTTTTTT. This codes for CAIKRGTGQTGELFF.

V usage is TRBV7-8 and J usage is TRBJ2-2; 7 positions agree with TRBD1. There are 16 residues in the CDR3. Germline assignment: CDR1 SGHVS and CDR2 FQNEAQ. V lost 0 bases to trimming and J lost 7 bases; unmatched junction nucleotides: 8. The CDR3 spells CASSLAGTGVDGELFF. The CDR3, as DNA: TGTGCCAGCAGCTTAGCGGGAACAGGGGTGGACGGGGAGCTGTTTTTT.

The chain combines TRBV19 with TRBJ2-1; 9 nucleotides match TRBD1. The junction had 7 bases not matched to a gene; V was cut back by 5 bases and J by 8 bases. CDR3 length equals 14 residues. Per germline, CDR1 LNHDA and CDR2 SQIVND (reference sequence). CDR3 coding DNA: TGTGCCAGTAGTCTTAACAGGGGGCACGATGAGCAGTTCTTC. It yields the protein CASSLNRGHDEQFF.

The chain carries TRBV29-1 and TRBJ1-1; D gene unclear. Trimming shortened V by 4 bases and J by 2 bases, and 8 bases separated the two germline ends. The germline CDR1 and CDR2 sequences are SQVTM and ANQGSEA. This CDR3 has 12 residues. The CDR3 loop reads CSVGTGNTEAFF. In DNA, the CDR3 is TGCAGCGTTGGGACGGGAAACACTGAAGCTTTCTTT.

This chain links TRBV7-9 with TRBJ2-3; D remains unclear. Germline CDR1 reads SEHNR; CDR2 reads FQNEAQ (reference sequence). The ends were cut back, 1 base at V and 3 bases at J, with 14 bases in the middle. The CDR3 covers 16 residues. The DNA of the CDR3 is TGTGCCAGCAGCTTAGGCAGACGCTCGGAGACAGATACGCAGTATTTT. Translating it yields CASSLGRRSETDTQYF.

The chain employs TRBV27 and TRBJ1-3, with a possible D match to TRBD1 (6 bases). The CDR3 runs 14 residues. Germline V CDR1 and CDR2: MNHEY, SMNVEV (reference sequence). The V and J ends lost 2 bases and 1 base respectively, with 6 bases between them. Written as DNA, the CDR3 is TGTGCCAGCAGTTTAACAGGGTCTGGAAACACCATATATTTT. Protein product: CASSLTGSGNTIYF.

This clone showed up just once. The CDR3 reads CASSWDRGHGSSYEQYF. The CDR3 coding sequence is TGTGCCAGCAGCTGGGACAGGGGGCATGGAAGCTCCTACGAGCAGTACTTC. The V and J genes are TRBV27 and TRBJ2-7; 12 bases are a match to TRBD1. CDR3 length: 17 residues. J gave up 0 bases and V 6 bases, and 9 bases lay outside the gene matches. The germline gives CDR1 MNHEY, CDR2 SMNVEV (reference sequence).

The chain recombines TRBV7-2 with TRBJ1-1; the match to TRBD1 covers 8 bases. Trimming cost V 1 base and J 6 bases; bases outside gene matches: 7. Germline-derived CDR1 and CDR2 are SGHTA and FQGNSA. The CDR3 is 15 residues long. In DNA, the CDR3 is TGTGCCAGCAGCTTAGGGAGACAGGGGATGTCTGAAGCTTTCTTT. It codes for CASSLGRQGMSEAFF.

The chain has TRBV4-2 and TRBJ2-7; D is possibly TRBD2 (5 bases). This CDR3 region has 13 residues. With 0 bases removed from V and 6 bases from J, the gap between germline ends came to 9 bases. CDR1 is LGHNA and CDR2 is YNFKEQ in the germline V gene. CDR3 amino acids: CASSQDVGSEQYF. In nucleotides, the CDR3 is TGTGCCAGCAGCCAAGATGTAGGGAGCGAGCAGTACTTC.

V and J are TRBV30 and TRBJ1-5; tentatively, D is TRBD1 (6 bases). In germline, CDR1 is GTSNPN, CDR2 SVGIG (reference sequence). Trimming took 2 bases from V and 4 from J, leaving 15 bases between them. The CDR3 loop spans 15 amino acids. CDR3 sequence reads: CAWSIGGGTNQPQHF. The CDR3 nucleotides read TGTGCCTGGAGTATAGGGGGGGGTACTAATCAGCCCCAGCATTTT. The full variable domain, in which reference TRBV30 and TRBJ1-5 provide the parts outside the CDR3, is SQTIHQWPATLVQPVGSPLSLECTVEGTSNPNLYWYRQAAGRGLQLLFYSVGIGQISSEVPQNLSASRPQDRQFILSSKKLLLSDSGFYLCAWSIGGGTNQPQHFGDGTRLSIL.

The rearrangement uses TRBV9 and TRBJ1-2; maybe TRBD1 (5 bases). Between the trimmed V and J ends, which lost 5 bases and 7 bases, there was a span of 21 bases. Germline values: CDR1 SGDLS, CDR2 YYNGEE. This CDR3 contains 15 residues. Here the CDR3 DNA reads TGTGCCAGCAGTCCCGGTTCCAACCGGGGGGGTGGCTACACCTTC. Translating it yields CASSPGSNRGGGYTF.

The V gene is TRBV30, the J gene TRBJ2-5, with D maybe TRBD1 (6 bases). CDR1 is GTSNPN, CDR2 SVGIG, per germline (reference sequence). The V end lost 5 bases, the J end lost 3 bases, and 13 bases lay between the germline ends. The CDR3 is 13 residues long. CDR3 sequence reads: CAWRQVLEETQYF. The CDR3 DNA reads TGTGCCTGGCGACAGGTCCTCGAAGAGACCCAGTACTTC.

The gene calls are TRBV18 and TRBJ2-2, with a weak D call TRBD1 (5 bases). Trimming removed 5 bases at V and 4 bases at J, with 23 bases between. Germline assignment: CDR1 KGHSH and CDR2 LQKENI. The CDR3 runs to 18 residues. CDR3 sequence (DNA): TGTGCCAGCTCATTTTCATCGCTGGGCCAGGGCGGCACCGGGGAGCTGTTTTTT. It is translated as CASSFSSLGQGGTGELFF.

V is TRBV2 and J is TRBJ2-1; 9 bases fit TRBD1. V dropped 7 bases and J dropped 9; count of bases not matched to a gene: 7. Germline lookup yields CDR1 SNHLY and CDR2 FYNNEI. The CDR3 is 13 residues long. CDR3: CASTSDRGGEQFF. In DNA, the CDR3 is TGTGCCAGCACATCGGACAGGGGCGGTGAGCAGTTCTTC.

This clone occurred a few times. The chain has TRBV18 and TRBJ1-5; no definite D call. The V end lost 5 bases, the J end lost 4 bases, and 6 bases lay between the germline ends. This CDR3 region has 12 residues. Per germline, CDR1 KGHSH and CDR2 LQKENI. Here the CDR3 reads CASSGENQPQHF. CDR3 coding DNA: TGTGCCAGCTCAGGGGAGAATCAGCCCCAGCATTTT.

The V and J genes are TRBV19 and TRBJ2-4; possibly TRBD1 for D (11 bases). CDR3 length: 17 residues. The V gene lost 9 bases and the J gene lost 3 bases, with 24 bases spanning the gap. The V gene's germline CDR1 is LNHDA and CDR2 SQIVND (reference sequence). CDR3 amino acids: CASGDRGTSASKNIQYF. The CDR3 DNA reads TGTGCCAGCGGGGACAGGGGGACTAGCGCCAGCAAAAACATTCAGTACTTC.

The chain couples TRBV29-1 to TRBJ1-2; maybe TRBD1 (5 bases). CDR1 is SQVTM, CDR2 ANQGSEA, per germline. The CDR3 contains 15 residues. V was pared by 4 bases and J by 4 bases, with 19 bases between. DNA of the CDR3: TGCAGCGTTGCCCGTGATGTGGGGCTGGCCTATGGCTACACCTTC. Amino acid sequence: CSVARDVGLAYGYTF.

The chain employs TRBV9 and TRBJ2-1, with 13 bases that match TRBD2. The CDR3 contains 15 residues. Germline V CDR1 and CDR2: SGDLS, YYNGEE. Trimming cost V 4 bases and J 9 bases; bases outside gene matches: 7. As DNA, the CDR3 is TGTGCCAGCAGCTCCCGACTAGCGGGGGGAGGTGAGCAGTTCTTC. Translation: CASSSRLAGGGEQFF.

As DNA, the CDR3 is TGTGCCAGCAGCGGACTCCAGGGTGGCGAGCAGTACTTC. It yields the protein CASSGLQGGEQYF. V gene TRBV9 combines with J gene TRBJ2-7, with D perhaps matching TRBD1 (5 bases). CDR1 and CDR2 (germline): SGDLS, YYNGEE. The germline V and J ends were trimmed by 3 bases and 6 bases, with 13 bases remaining between them. This CDR3 has 13 amino acids.

The V gene is TRBV29-1, the J gene TRBJ2-3; 10 bases are a match to TRBD1. The germline CDR1 and CDR2 sequences are SQVTM and ANQGSEA. The V segment lost 6 bases and the J segment 1 base; nucleotides outside the gene matches: 4. CDR3 size: 14 residues. In DNA form, the CDR3 reads TGCAGCGTCCCGACAGGGGGCGGCACAGATACGCAGTATTTT. Residues: CSVPTGGGTDTQYF.

The V and J genes are TRBV5-4 and TRBJ1-5; D is unclear. This CDR3 has 12 amino acids. V was pared by 4 bases and J by 5 bases, with 7 bases between. From germline, CDR1 is SGHNT and CDR2 YYREEE (reference sequence). CDR3: CASSDGDQPQHF. For the CDR3, the DNA is TGTGCCAGCAGCGACGGGGATCAGCCCCAGCATTTT.